Sequencing of this T cell receptor beta chain was carried out in a study of blood T cells in healthy people across ages. Study-level background: Using template switching, researchers captured about one barcoded beta molecule for each two T cells. Notes on the study in general: Diversity of TCR beta per million T cells declined in a roughly linear way with age.

Next came a second PCR, run for about 7 to 12 cycles, which used a sample-barcoded 5' primer along with a J-beta primer mix. From the 5' RACE reads, TCRdb called clonotypes with MiXCR, one entry per CDR3 protein. The sample shows almost 550,000 distinct CDR3 sequences, less than 25% of them seen only once. Comments on this clonotype: Its antigen remains unknown.

The CDR3 runs to 16 residues. V shed 1 base and J shed 2 bases, with 13 bases lying between them. The germline V gene has CDR1 PRHDT and CDR2 FYEKMQ (reference sequence). These data were also reused for a study on T cells of mothers and their children. That paper notes: All RNA that had been extracted was used for cDNA synthesis at around 1.4 ug per 15 ul.

This sequence originates from a boy younger than 18 in good health. This sequence joins TRBV13 and TRBJ2-3; a weak D match, TRBD1 (5 bases). The sequenced sample consisted of blood. CDR3 loop: CASSLVLRRATDTQYF. In DNA, the CDR3 is TGTGCCAGCAGCTTAGTCCTGCGCAGGGCCACAGATACGCAGTATTTT.